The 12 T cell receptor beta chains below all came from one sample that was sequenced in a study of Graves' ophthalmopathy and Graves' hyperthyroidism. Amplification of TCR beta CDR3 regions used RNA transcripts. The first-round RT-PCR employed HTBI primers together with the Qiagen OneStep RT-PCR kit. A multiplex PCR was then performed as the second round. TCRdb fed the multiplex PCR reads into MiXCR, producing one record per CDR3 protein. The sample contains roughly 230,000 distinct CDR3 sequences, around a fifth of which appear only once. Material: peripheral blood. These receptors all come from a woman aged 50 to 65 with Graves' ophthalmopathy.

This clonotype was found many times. CDR3 nucleotide sequence: TGTGCCAGCAGCTTACAGGGGGCCCATCAGCCCCAGCATTTT. Translated, it gives CASSLQGAHQPQHF. This chain joins TRBV7-8 and TRBJ1-5; TRBD1 agrees at 8 bases. Unmatched junction bases numbered 2, after V lost 2 bases and J lost 5 bases. Germline-derived CDR1 and CDR2 are SGHVS and FQNEAQ. CDR3 length: 14 residues.

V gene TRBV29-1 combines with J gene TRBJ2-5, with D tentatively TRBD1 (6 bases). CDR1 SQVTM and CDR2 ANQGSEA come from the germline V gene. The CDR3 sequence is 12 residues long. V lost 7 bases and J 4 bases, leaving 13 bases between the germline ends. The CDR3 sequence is CSGGGNGETQYF. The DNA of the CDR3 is TGCAGCGGAGGGGGTAACGGAGAGACCCAGTACTTC.

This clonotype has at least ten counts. CDR3 amino acids: CSAIVGGSNQPQHF. In DNA, the CDR3 is TGCAGTGCTATCGTAGGGGGAAGCAATCAGCCCCAGCATTTT. The chain has TRBV20-1 and TRBJ1-5; weak D call: TRBD1 (6 bases). Trimming pared 4 bases from V and 1 base from J, leaving 11 bases between. The CDR3 runs to 14 residues. Germline V gene data show CDR1 as DFQATT and CDR2 as SNEGSKA (reference sequence).

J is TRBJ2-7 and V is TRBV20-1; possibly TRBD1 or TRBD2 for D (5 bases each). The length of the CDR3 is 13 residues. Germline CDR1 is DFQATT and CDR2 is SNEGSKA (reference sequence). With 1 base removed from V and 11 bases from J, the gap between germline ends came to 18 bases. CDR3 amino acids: CSARVGTTSNEYF. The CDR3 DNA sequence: TGCAGTGCTAGAGTAGGGACCACATCTAATGAGTACTTC.

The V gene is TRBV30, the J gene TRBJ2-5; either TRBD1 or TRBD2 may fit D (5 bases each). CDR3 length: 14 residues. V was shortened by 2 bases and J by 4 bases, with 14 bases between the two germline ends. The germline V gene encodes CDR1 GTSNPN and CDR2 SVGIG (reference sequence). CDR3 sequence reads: CAWSRRDRGETQYF. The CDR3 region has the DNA TGTGCCTGGAGTCGCCGGGACCGAGGAGAGACCCAGTACTTC.

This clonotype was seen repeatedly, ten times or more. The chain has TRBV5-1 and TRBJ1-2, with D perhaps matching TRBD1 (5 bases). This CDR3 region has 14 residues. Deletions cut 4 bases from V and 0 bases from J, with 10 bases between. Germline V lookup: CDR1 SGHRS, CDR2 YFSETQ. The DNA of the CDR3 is TGCGCCAGCAGCCCCTCAGGGTCTAACTATGGCTACACCTTC. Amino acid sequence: CASSPSGSNYGYTF.

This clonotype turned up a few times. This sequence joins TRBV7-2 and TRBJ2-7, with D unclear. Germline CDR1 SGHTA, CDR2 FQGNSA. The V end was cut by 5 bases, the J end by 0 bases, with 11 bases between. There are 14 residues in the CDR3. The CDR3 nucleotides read TGTGCCAGCAGCCCTACTATAAGCTCCTACGAGCAGTACTTC. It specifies CASSPTISSYEQYF.

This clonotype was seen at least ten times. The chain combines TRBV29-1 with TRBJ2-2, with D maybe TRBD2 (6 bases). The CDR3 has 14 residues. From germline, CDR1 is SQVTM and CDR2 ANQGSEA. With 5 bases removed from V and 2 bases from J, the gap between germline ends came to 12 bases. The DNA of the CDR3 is TGCAGCGTTCGGGAGTTGAGTAACACCGGGGAGCTGTTTTTT. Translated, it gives CSVRELSNTGELFF.

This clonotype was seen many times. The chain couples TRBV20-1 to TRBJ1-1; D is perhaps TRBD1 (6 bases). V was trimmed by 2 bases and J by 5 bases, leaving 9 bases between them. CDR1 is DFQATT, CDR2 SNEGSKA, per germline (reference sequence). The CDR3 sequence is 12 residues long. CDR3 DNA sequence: TGCAGTGCTAGACGAGGGGGAACTGAAGCTTTCTTT. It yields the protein CSARRGGTEAFF.

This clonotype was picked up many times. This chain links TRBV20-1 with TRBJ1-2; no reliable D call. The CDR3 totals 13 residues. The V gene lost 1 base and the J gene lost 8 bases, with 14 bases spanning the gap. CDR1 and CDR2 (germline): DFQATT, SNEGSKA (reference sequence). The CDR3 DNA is TGCAGTGCTAGAGGTCCCCGATCGGGCGGCTACACCTTC. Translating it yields CSARGPRSGGYTF.

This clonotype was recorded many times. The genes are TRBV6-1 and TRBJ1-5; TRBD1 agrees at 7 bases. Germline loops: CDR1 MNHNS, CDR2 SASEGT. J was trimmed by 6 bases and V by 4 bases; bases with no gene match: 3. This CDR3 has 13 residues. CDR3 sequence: CASSGQGIQPQHF. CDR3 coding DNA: TGTGCCAGCAGTGGACAGGGAATTCAGCCCCAGCATTTT.

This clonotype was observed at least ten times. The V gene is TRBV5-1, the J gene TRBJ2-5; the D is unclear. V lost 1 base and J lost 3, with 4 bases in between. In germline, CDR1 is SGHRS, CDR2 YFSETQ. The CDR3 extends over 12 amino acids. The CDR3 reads CASSLPEETQYF. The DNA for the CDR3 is TGCGCCAGCAGCTTGCCAGAAGAGACCCAGTACTTC.